This TCR beta chain was recovered during a study of blood T cells in healthy people across ages. Alongside a J-beta primer mix, a sample-barcoded 5' primer served in a second PCR lasting 7 to 11 cycles. MiXCR, applied by TCRdb to the 5' RACE reads, yields one record per CDR3 protein. The table includes hundreds of thousands of distinct CDR3 sequences, 22% detected once. The germline V gene encodes CDR1 SGHDT and CDR2 YYEEEE. V was pared by 4 bases and J by 5 bases, with 6 bases of the junction left unmatched. CDR3 length: 14 residues. This clonotype was seen only a few times. The antigen remains unidentified. Regarding the study as a whole: Age brought a roughly linear fall in TCR beta diversity measured per million T cells.

Sequenced material: blood. The sequence was obtained from a man aged 65 to 79 in good health. The chain links TRBV5-6 to TRBJ1-1, with 9 positions matching TRBD1. CDR3 sequence reads: CASSKGTGRTEAFF. The CDR3 DNA follows: TGTGCCAGCAGCAAAGGGACAGGGAGAACTGAAGCTTTCTTT. Full variable domain (rest looked up from reference TRBV5-6 and TRBJ1-1): DAGVTQSPTHLIKTRGQQVTLRCSPKSGHDTVSWYQQALGQGPQFIFQYYEEEERQRGNFPDRFSGHQFPNYSSELNVNALLLGDSALYLCASSKGTGRTEAFFGQGTRLTVV.